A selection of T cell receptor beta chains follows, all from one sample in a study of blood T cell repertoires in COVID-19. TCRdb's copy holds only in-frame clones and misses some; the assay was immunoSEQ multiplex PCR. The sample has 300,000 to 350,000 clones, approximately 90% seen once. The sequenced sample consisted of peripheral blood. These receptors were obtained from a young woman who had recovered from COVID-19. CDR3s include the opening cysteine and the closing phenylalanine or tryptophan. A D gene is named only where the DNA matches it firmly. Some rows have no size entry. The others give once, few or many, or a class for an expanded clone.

CDR3: CASSLAQGATNEKLFF; DNA: TGTGCCAGCAGCTTAGCCCAGGGGGCAACTAATGAAAAACTGTTTTTT; V: TRBV7-9; D: TRBD1; J: TRBJ1-4; size: NA
CDR3: CASSLPGLAGPTGELFF; DNA: TGTGCCAGCAGCTTACCGGGACTAGCGGGACCAACCGGGGAGCTGTTTTTT; V: TRBV7-2; D: TRBD2; J: TRBJ2-2; size: NA
CDR3: CASSPSGRAGTKNIQYF; DNA: TGCGCCAGCAGCCCTAGCGGGAGGGCCGGAACCAAAAACATTCAGTACTTC; V: TRBV4-1; D: TRBD2; J: TRBJ2-4; size: NA
CDR3: CATSDLTSNYGYTF; DNA: TGTGCCACCAGTGACCTGACATCTAACTATGGCTACACCTTC; V: TRBV24-1; D: NA; J: TRBJ1-2; size: NA
CDR3: CASSKLTGTSGRFGTDTQYF; DNA: TGTGCCAGCAGCAAACTCACCGGGACTAGCGGGAGATTTGGCACAGATACGCAGTATTTT; V: TRBV7-9; D: TRBD2; J: TRBJ2-3; size: NA
CDR3: CASSQAGEGNEQFF; DNA: TGCGCCAGCAGCCAAGCGGGAGAGGGCAATGAGCAGTTCTTC; V: TRBV4-3; D: NA; J: TRBJ2-1; size: NA
CDR3: CASSDPTDAPNTGELFF; DNA: TGTGCCAGCAGTGATCCGACAGACGCACCGAACACCGGGGAGCTGTTTTTT; V: TRBV2; D: NA; J: TRBJ2-2; size: NA
CDR3: CASSSPQGQETQYF; DNA: TGTGCCAGCAGCTCCCCACAGGGCCAAGAGACCCAGTACTTC; V: TRBV11-2; D: NA; J: TRBJ2-5; size: NA
CDR3: CASSVSVNTEAFF; DNA: TGTGCCAGCAGCGTTTCCGTGAACACTGAAGCTTTCTTT; V: TRBV9; D: NA; J: TRBJ1-1; size: NA
CDR3: CASSPASGVNEQFF; DNA: TGTGCCAGCAGCCCCGCTAGCGGGGTCAATGAGCAGTTCTTC; V: TRBV11-3; D: TRBD2; J: TRBJ2-1; size: NA
CDR3: CASSPPVAQDTQYF; DNA: TGTGCCAGCTCACCACCGGTAGCTCAAGATACGCAGTATTTT; V: TRBV18; D: NA; J: TRBJ2-3; size: NA
CDR3: CASSPASTGSPEAFF; DNA: TGCGCCAGCAGCCCGGCCTCGACAGGGAGTCCTGAAGCTTTCTTT; V: TRBV4-1; D: TRBD1; J: TRBJ1-1; size: NA
CDR3: CASRFGTGNTEAFF; DNA: TGTGCCAGCAGGTTCGGGACAGGGAACACTGAAGCTTTCTTT; V: TRBV6-5; D: TRBD1; J: TRBJ1-1; size: NA
CDR3: CASSKLAGVIQETQYF; DNA: TGTGCCAGTAGTAAGCTAGCGGGAGTGATCCAAGAGACCCAGTACTTC; V: TRBV19; D: TRBD2; J: TRBJ2-5; size: NA
CDR3: CASSSGTGGQGRGELFF; DNA: TGTGCCAGCAGCTCCGGGACAGGGGGCCAGGGGCGCGGGGAGCTGTTTTTT; V: TRBV5-8; D: TRBD1; J: TRBJ2-2; size: few
CDR3: CASSITASAEETQYF; DNA: TGTGCCAGTAGTATAACGGCTAGCGCAGAAGAGACCCAGTACTTC; V: TRBV19; D: NA; J: TRBJ2-5; size: NA
CDR3: CASSLVGNQPQHF; DNA: TGTGCCAGCAGTTTAGTCGGGAATCAGCCCCAGCATTTT; V: TRBV12-3/TRBV12-4; D: NA; J: TRBJ1-5; size: NA
CDR3: CASALYNEQFF; DNA: TGTGCCAGCGCACTCTACAATGAGCAGTTCTTC; V: TRBV28; D: NA; J: TRBJ2-1; size: NA
CDR3: CASSPAGTGVDGYTF; DNA: TGTGCCAGCAGTCCGGCCGGGACAGGGGTTGATGGCTACACCTTC; V: TRBV27; D: TRBD1; J: TRBJ1-2; size: NA
CDR3: CASSPGTSGRHIQYF; DNA: TGTGCCAGCAGCCCGGGGACTAGCGGGAGACACATTCAGTACTTC; V: TRBV7-9; D: TRBD2; J: TRBJ2-4; size: once
CDR3: CASSLGSNTEAFF; DNA: TGCGCCAGCAGCTTGGGGAGCAACACTGAAGCTTTCTTT; V: TRBV5-1; D: NA; J: TRBJ1-1; size: once
CDR3: CASSLVGAGDDAGYTF; DNA: TGCGCCAGCAGCTTGGTGGGGGCAGGGGACGATGCTGGCTACACCTTC; V: TRBV5-1; D: NA; J: TRBJ1-2; size: NA
CDR3: CASSLSYIRSYNEQFF; DNA: TGTGCCAGCAGTTTATCTTATATTCGCTCCTACAATGAGCAGTTCTTC; V: TRBV27; D: NA; J: TRBJ2-1; size: NA
CDR3: CASSLLAGAYEQFF; DNA: TGTGCCAGCAGCTTACTAGCGGGAGCATATGAGCAGTTCTTC; V: TRBV11-2; D: TRBD2; J: TRBJ2-1; size: NA
CDR3: CASSADSGFLAGDKETQYF; DNA: TGTGCCAGCAGCGCGGATTCGGGTTTTTTAGCGGGAGATAAGGAGACCCAGTACTTC; V: TRBV7-9; D: TRBD2; J: TRBJ2-5; size: NA
CDR3: CASSSRYTGELFF; DNA: TGTGCCAGCAGTTCTAGGTATACCGGGGAGCTGTTTTTT; V: TRBV6-2/TRBV6-3; D: NA; J: TRBJ2-2; size: NA
CDR3: CASSPRDTANTGELFF; DNA: TGTGCCAGCAGCCCCCGGGACACCGCGAACACCGGGGAGCTGTTTTTT; V: TRBV13; D: NA; J: TRBJ2-2; size: NA
CDR3: CASTQGLAGPTGELFF; DNA: TGCGCCAGCACCCAGGGACTAGCGGGACCCACCGGGGAGCTGTTTTTT; V: TRBV10-2; D: TRBD2; J: TRBJ2-2; size: NA
CDR3: CASRALAGVPGELFF; DNA: TGTGCCAGCAGGGCGCTAGCGGGAGTCCCCGGGGAGCTGTTTTTT; V: TRBV6-5; D: TRBD2; J: TRBJ2-2; size: NA
CDR3: CASSYSGTRNYGYTF; DNA: TGTGCCAGTAGTTACTCCGGGACAAGAAACTATGGCTACACCTTC; V: TRBV19; D: NA; J: TRBJ1-2; size: NA
CDR3: CASSPLQGYTGELFF; DNA: TGTGCCAGCAGCCCCCTACAGGGTTACACCGGGGAGCTGTTTTTT; V: TRBV3-1/TRBV3-2; D: NA; J: TRBJ2-2; size: once
CDR3: CASTLGLTQETQYF; DNA: TGTGCCAGCACCCTGGGACTAACCCAAGAGACCCAGTACTTC; V: TRBV7-2; D: TRBD2; J: TRBJ2-5; size: NA
CDR3: CASSPWGDFNQPQHF; DNA: TGTGCCAGCAGCCCCTGGGGGGACTTTAATCAGCCCCAGCATTTT; V: TRBV7-2; D: NA; J: TRBJ1-5; size: NA
CDR3: CASSLESGGSANEQFF; DNA: TGTGCCAGCAGCTTAGAGAGCGGCGGCAGCGCGAATGAGCAGTTCTTC; V: TRBV7-9; D: NA; J: TRBJ2-1; size: NA
CDR3: CASRYTTEAFF; DNA: TGTGCCAGCAGGTACACCACTGAAGCTTTCTTT; V: TRBV7-9; D: NA; J: TRBJ1-1; size: NA
CDR3: CASSHRTGQTEAFF; DNA: TGTGCCAGCAGCCACCGGACAGGGCAAACTGAAGCTTTCTTT; V: TRBV7-8; D: TRBD1; J: TRBJ1-1; size: NA
CDR3: CALPEEREGITSTDTQYF; DNA: TGTGCACTCCCGGAGGAGCGGGAGGGGATAACTAGCACAGATACGCAGTATTTT; V: TRBV19; D: TRBD2; J: TRBJ2-3; size: NA